These 7 T cell receptor beta chains were all obtained from the same sample, sequenced in a study of regulatory T cells in long-lasting Graves disease. Researchers made TCR beta libraries by using iRepertoire HTBI primers and running Arm-PCR on CDR3 regions. TCRdb reanalysed the multiplex PCR reads using MiXCR and keeps one entry per CDR3 protein. The sample yields 300,000 to 450,000 distinct CDR3 sequences, about a sixth seen once. The time point: newly diagnosed GD, antithyroid drugs for less than 3 months. PBMCs provided the RNA from which the TCR library was made. This specimen consisted of peripheral blood mononuclear cells (PBMCs), obtained at new diagnosis, from a patient treated with antithyroid drugs. The receptors derive from a female donor with Graves disease.

With respect to this clonotype: A much larger clone lies one base from this, so it may be a read error. The J gene is TRBJ2-1, the V gene TRBV29-1; TRBD2 aligns across 8 bases. The V segment lost 8 bases and the J segment 0 bases; nucleotides outside the gene matches: 6. This CDR3 is built from 14 residues. In germline, CDR1 is SQVTM, CDR2 ANQGSEA. DNA of the CDR3: TGCAGCTCCGGGGGGGCGGACTCCTACAATGAGCAGTTCTTC. Amino acid sequence: CSSGGADSYNEQFF.

This rearrangement joins TRBV28 to TRBJ2-7; D not resolved. Germline V lookup: CDR1 MDHEN, CDR2 SYDVKM. V lost 2 bases and J 2 bases, leaving 19 bases between the germline ends. The CDR3 has 17 amino acids. The CDR3 DNA reads TGTGCCAGCAGTTTAAGGCTGGTGCTTGTACCAACCTACGAGCAGTACTTC. Its protein is CASSLRLVLVPTYEQYF.

This clonotype was detected many times. CDR3 region: CASSTGTGEGKLFF. DNA of the CDR3: TGTGCCAGCAGTACCGGGACAGGGGAAGGAAAACTGTTTTTT. This sequence joins TRBV12-3 or TRBV12-4 and TRBJ1-4, with 10 bases fitting TRBD1. The CDR3 loop spans 14 amino acids. With 5 bases clipped from V and 10 bases from J, the junction kept 7 bases outside the gene matches.

The rearrangement links TRBV5-5 to TRBJ1-1; no firm D call. Germline CDR1 reads SGHKS; CDR2 reads YYEKEE (reference sequence). The CDR3 extends over 14 amino acids. V lost 0 bases and J 3 bases, leaving 9 bases between the germline ends. CDR3 DNA sequence: TGTGCCAGCAGCTTGGCTTTGGGTTACACTGAAGCTTTCTTT. Encoded protein: CASSLALGYTEAFF.

The chain's CDR3 is CASSLDKEGTEAFF. The CDR3 region has the DNA TGTGCCAGCAGCTTGGACAAAGAGGGTACTGAAGCTTTCTTT. The rearrangement uses TRBV5-4 and TRBJ1-1; D is unresolved. The CDR3 sequence is 14 residues long. Germline lookup yields CDR1 SGHNT and CDR2 YYREEE (reference sequence). Trimming removed 0 bases from V and 5 bases from J, with 11 bases in between.

The table lists this clonotype with many counts. J is TRBJ2-2 and V is TRBV11-2; possibly TRBD1 for D (5 bases). Germline CDR1 is SGHAT and CDR2 is FQNNGV. V lost 6 bases, J lost 7 bases, and 21 bases lay in between. The CDR3 length is 16 residues. CDR3 sequence (DNA): TGTGCCAGCAGAATCCTGCTTCACAGGAAGGGCGGGGAGCTGTTTTTT. This encodes CASRILLHRKGGELFF.

The sample holds many counts of this clonotype. V usage is TRBV20-1 and J usage is TRBJ1-1; D gene unclear. This CDR3 has 12 residues. Looked up from germline, CDR1 is DFQATT and CDR2 is SNEGSKA (reference sequence). Deletions cut 6 bases from V and 1 base from J, with 9 bases between. The CDR3 is CSAGPANTEAFF. The CDR3 bases are TGCAGTGCGGGCCCAGCGAACACTGAAGCTTTCTTT.